A selection of T cell receptor beta chains follows, all from one sample in a study of technical replicates of blood from several donors. TCRdb's table, derived via immunoSEQ multiplex PCR, lists solely in-frame clones and lacks some. The table shows some 82,000 clones, with approximately 97% occurring only once. The sequencing input was T cells isolated from PBMCs. The receptors come from a human donor in good health. Both conserved end residues are part of each CDR3. D genes are given only for firm matches. Expanded clones get a size class; other rows say once, few or many, or leave the size out.

D	length	V	size	J	DNA	CDR3
TRBD2	15	TRBV10-2	-	TRBJ2-1	TGCGCCAGCAGTTGGACTAGCGGAGACAACAATGAGCAGTTCTTC	CASSWTSGDNNEQFF
-	13	TRBV6-1	-	TRBJ1-1	TGTGCCAGCAGTGCCAGCGGTTTCACTGAAGCTTTCTTT	CASSASGFTEAFF
TRBD1	19	TRBV5-1	-	TRBJ1-2	TGCGCCAGCAGCTTCATCCCAGGGAGCCCAGGGGGCGCTAACTATGGCTACACCTTC	CASSFIPGSPGGANYGYTF
TRBD1	14	TRBV6-1	-	TRBJ2-5	TGTGCCAGCACGGACAGGGGGCATGGGGAGACCCAGTACTTC	CASTDRGHGETQYF
TRBD2	17	TRBV28	-	TRBJ2-1	TGTGCCAGCAGTTTGTGGGAACTAGCGGGAGGGCCAGGTGAGCAGTTCTTC	CASSLWELAGGPGEQFF
TRBD1	17	TRBV9	once	TRBJ2-6	TGTGCCAGCAGCTCCGGGACAGACTACTCTGGGGCCAACGTCCTGACTTTC	CASSSGTDYSGANVLTF
-	14	TRBV16	-	TRBJ2-3	TGTGCCAGCAGCCCCCGAGGGAGCACAGATACGCAGTATTTT	CASSPRGSTDTQYF
-	12	TRBV6-1	-	TRBJ1-2	TGTGCCAGCAGGCCGCTTACCGGGGGCTACACCTTC	CASRPLTGGYTF
-	13	TRBV5-4	-	TRBJ1-1	TGTGCCAGCAGCTTGGACACGAACACTGAAGCTTTCTTT	CASSLDTNTEAFF
TRBD2	13	TRBV7-8	-	TRBJ2-1	TGTGCCAGCAGCTTGGTCGCGGGGGGGCTTCAGTTCTTC	CASSLVAGGLQFF
TRBD2	20	TRBV7-8	-	TRBJ2-1	TGTGCCAGCAGCGTCCTGGGCGGGACTAGCGGGCCCAGCTCCTACAATGAGCAGTTCTTC	CASSVLGGTSGPSSYNEQFF
-	14	TRBV5-1	-	TRBJ2-1	TGCGCCAGCAGCGAAGATAGCTCCTACAATGAGCAGTTCTTC	CASSEDSSYNEQFF
-	15	TRBV15	-	TRBJ1-2	TGTGCCACCAGCAGATCGGAGGTTGGACCGAATGGCTACACCTTC	CATSRSEVGPNGYTF
TRBD1	14	TRBV6-6	-	TRBJ2-2	TGTGCCAGCAGAGACAGGGGGCGAGCCGGGGAGCTGTTTTTT	CASRDRGRAGELFF
-	16	TRBV4-1	-	TRBJ1-2	TGCGCCAGCAGCCAAGGTCAGGGTATTCTTATAGGTGGCTACACCTTC	CASSQGQGILIGGYTF
-	14	TRBV6-1	-	TRBJ1-4	TGTGCCAGCAGTGAACGGGGGGCGTTGGAAAAACTGTTTTTT	CASSERGALEKLFF
-	15	TRBV29-1	-	TRBJ1-3	TGCAGCGTTATTACCGGGCCAGGGGCTGGAAACACCATATATTTT	CSVITGPGAGNTIYF
-	16	TRBV5-1	-	TRBJ2-3	TGCGCCAGCAGCTTGAATAGCGAGTCTAGCACAGATACGCAGTATTTT	CASSLNSESSTDTQYF
-	17	TRBV6-1	-	TRBJ1-6	TGTGCCAGCAGTGATCCCCCCGCGAGCTCCTATAATTCACCCCTCCACTTT	CASSDPPASSYNSPLHF
TRBD1	13	TRBV6-5	-	TRBJ1-1	TGTGCCAGCAGGCCGGGACAGGGCTTTGAAGCTTTCTTT	CASRPGQGFEAFF
TRBD1	12	TRBV5-1	-	TRBJ2-7	TGCGCCAGCAGACAGACAGGGGACGAGCAGTACTTC	CASRQTGDEQYF
-	17	TRBV28	-	TRBJ2-6	TGTGCCAGCAGTTTAGTGGGCAGCAGCTCTGGGGCCAACGTCCTGACTTTC	CASSLVGSSSGANVLTF
TRBD2	16	TRBV4-2	-	TRBJ2-1	TGTGCCAGCAGCCAAGATGAGACTAGCGGGAGCGGTGAGCAGTTCTTC	CASSQDETSGSGEQFF
-	14	TRBV28	-	TRBJ1-1	TGTGCCAGCAGTTTCGCGACAGGAATCACTGAAGCTTTCTTT	CASSFATGITEAFF
TRBD2	15	TRBV25-1	-	TRBJ2-1	TGTGCCAGCAGTGAGGCAACTAGCGGGGACAATGAGCAGTTCTTC	CASSEATSGDNEQFF
TRBD1	16	TRBV18	-	TRBJ1-1	TGTGCCAGCTCACCGGCAGACAGGGTATTGAACACTGAAGCTTTCTTT	CASSPADRVLNTEAFF
TRBD1	16	TRBV11-3	-	TRBJ2-1	TGTGCCAGCAGAAGCCAATCAGGGGGTTCCTACAATGAGCAGTTCTTC	CASRSQSGGSYNEQFF
TRBD1	15	TRBV5-1	-	TRBJ2-7	TGCGCCAGCAGCTTGGGGACAGGGGAGGGTTACGAGCAGTACTTC	CASSLGTGEGYEQYF
-	15	TRBV28	-	TRBJ2-2	TGTGCCAGTTTTGAGGGGGGGCCTAGGCCCCGGGAGCTGTTTTTT	CASFEGGPRPRELFF
-	12	TRBV10-2	-	TRBJ2-5	TGCGCCAGCAGTGAGTCCAGGGAGACCCAGTACTTC	CASSESRETQYF
TRBD1	14	TRBV5-4	-	TRBJ2-2	TGTGCCAGCAGCCGGGGACAGGACACCGGGGAGCTGTTTTTT	CASSRGQDTGELFF
-	14	TRBV2	once	TRBJ1-2	TGTGCCAGCAGCGAAACAGGGCCCTCCTATGGCTACACCTTC	CASSETGPSYGYTF
TRBD1	14	TRBV5-1	few	TRBJ2-1	TGCGCCAGCAGCTTGGACAGGGGGCAAAATGAGCAGTTCTTC	CASSLDRGQNEQFF
TRBD1	16	TRBV5-4	-	TRBJ1-1	TGTGCCAGCAGCTCGATGACCGGGACAGTGAACACTGAAGCTTTCTTT	CASSSMTGTVNTEAFF
TRBD1	14	TRBV2	-	TRBJ1-2	TGTGCCAGCGGAGACAGGGGCGGGGGCTATGGCTACACCTTC	CASGDRGGGYGYTF
TRBD1	14	TRBV11-2	-	TRBJ2-7	TGTGCCAGCAGCTTTTACAGGGGGCCGAGGGAGCAGTACTTC	CASSFYRGPREQYF
TRBD1	16	TRBV11-3	-	TRBJ2-3	TGTGCCAGCAGGGGCAGGACAGGGGAAGGGTCAGATACGCAGTATTTT	CASRGRTGEGSDTQYF
-	15	TRBV6-5	-	TRBJ1-1	TGTGCCAGCAGTACACAGGGCGTCCTCAACACTGAAGCTTTCTTT	CASSTQGVLNTEAFF
-	13	TRBV10-2	-	TRBJ2-3	TGCGCCAGTTCAAGGGGATACACAGATACGCAGTATTTT	CASSRGYTDTQYF
TRBD1	15	TRBV10-3	-	TRBJ1-5	TGTGCCATCAGTGAAGGGGGCTATAGCAATCAGCCCCAGCATTTT	CAISEGGYSNQPQHF
-	13	TRBV11-2	-	TRBJ1-2	TGTGCCAGCAGCTCGGGGGGTAACTATGGCTACACCTTC	CASSSGGNYGYTF
TRBD2	15	TRBV28	-	TRBJ2-7	TGTGCCAGCAGTTTTCAGGACCGGGACTACTACGAGCAGTACTTC	CASSFQDRDYYEQYF